This T cell receptor (beta chain) was obtained from a study of shared clonotypes between healthy human individuals. Study-level results: Depth of sequencing was expected to influence donor clonotype sharing.

Germline CDR1 is MDHEN and CDR2 is SYDVKM. CDR3 length equals 14 residues. Trimming removed 4 bases from V and 1 base from J, with 7 bases in between. It was at deep level that the assay was run. The protocol was immunoSEQ multiplex PCR, while the TCRdb copy is restricted to in-frame clones and leaves out a portion. The sample comprises some 2.1 million clones, roughly 94% of which are singletons, and around 1.1% rests with the top ten. Positive CCR7 selection of CD45RO-negative cells yielded the naive CD8 cells, and terminally differentiated effector memory CD45RA+ cells were excluded. In regard to this clone: Its specificity is not known.

Sequenced sample: naive CD8+ T cells sorted from blood. The sequence was collected from a young man in good health. The chain carries TRBV28 and TRBJ1-4; no firm D call. CDR3 protein: CASSWLQTNEKLFF. The CDR3 region has the DNA TGTGCCAGCAGTTGGCTTCAAACTAATGAAAAACTGTTTTTT.